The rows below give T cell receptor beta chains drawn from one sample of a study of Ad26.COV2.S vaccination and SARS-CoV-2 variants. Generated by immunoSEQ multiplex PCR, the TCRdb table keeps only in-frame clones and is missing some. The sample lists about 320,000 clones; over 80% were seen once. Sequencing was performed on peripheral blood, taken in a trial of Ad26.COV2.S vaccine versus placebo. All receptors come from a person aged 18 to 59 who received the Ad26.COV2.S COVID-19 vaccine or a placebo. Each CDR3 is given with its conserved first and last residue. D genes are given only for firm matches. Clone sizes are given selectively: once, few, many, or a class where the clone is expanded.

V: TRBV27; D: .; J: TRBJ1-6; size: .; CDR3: CASSLSRARRNSPLHF; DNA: TGTGCCAGCAGTTTATCCAGGGCGAGGAGGAATTCACCCCTCCACTTT
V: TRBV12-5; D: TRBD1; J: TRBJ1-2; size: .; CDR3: CASGPRDRVGGYTF; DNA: TGTGCTAGTGGCCCAAGGGACAGGGTGGGAGGCTACACCTTC
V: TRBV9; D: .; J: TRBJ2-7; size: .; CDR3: CASSVESSPVEEQYF; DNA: TGTGCCAGCAGCGTAGAATCATCTCCGGTGGAGGAGCAGTACTTC
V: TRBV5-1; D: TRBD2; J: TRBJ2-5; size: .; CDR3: CASSDTGLARETQYF; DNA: TGCGCCAGCAGCGATACCGGACTAGCGCGAGAGACCCAGTACTTC
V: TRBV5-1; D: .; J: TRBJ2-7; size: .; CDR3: CASSLGPMASYEQYF; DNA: TGCGCCAGCAGCTTGGGACCCATGGCCTCCTACGAGCAGTACTTC
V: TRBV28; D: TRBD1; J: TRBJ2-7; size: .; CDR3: CASQKDRPSYEQYF; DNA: TGTGCCAGCCAAAAGGACAGGCCGTCCTACGAGCAGTACTTC
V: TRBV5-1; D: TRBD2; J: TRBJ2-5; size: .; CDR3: CASSRGASGQETQYF; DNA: TGCGCCAGCAGCCGCGGGGCTAGCGGACAAGAGACCCAGTACTTC
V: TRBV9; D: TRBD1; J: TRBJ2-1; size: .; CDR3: CASSVATGGYNEQFF; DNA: TGTGCCAGCAGCGTAGCAACAGGGGGGTACAATGAGCAGTTCTTC
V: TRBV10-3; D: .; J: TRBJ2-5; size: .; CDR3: CAISDWAGKETQYF; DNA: TGTGCCATCAGTGACTGGGCGGGGAAAGAGACCCAGTACTTC
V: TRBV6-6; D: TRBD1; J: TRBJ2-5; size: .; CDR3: CASSSPGGRETQYF; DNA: TGTGCCAGCAGTTCTCCAGGGGGCCGAGAGACCCAGTACTTC
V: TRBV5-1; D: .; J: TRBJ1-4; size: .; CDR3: CASSPDATNEKLFF; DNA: TGCGCCAGCAGCCCAGACGCAACTAATGAAAAACTGTTTTTT
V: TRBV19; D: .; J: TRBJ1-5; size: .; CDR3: CASSSSRQPQHF; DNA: TGTGCCAGTAGTTCCTCTCGTCAGCCCCAGCATTTT
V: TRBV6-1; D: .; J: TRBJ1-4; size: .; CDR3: CASSETTGGTNEKLFF; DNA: TGTGCCAGCAGTGAAACGACAGGCGGAACTAATGAAAAACTGTTTTTT
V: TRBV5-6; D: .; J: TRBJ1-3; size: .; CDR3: CASSFSSFGAGNTIYF; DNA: TGTGCCAGCAGCTTCAGTTCCTTTGGAGCTGGAAACACCATATATTTT
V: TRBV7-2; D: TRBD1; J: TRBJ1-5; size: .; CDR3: CASSLTGSLGQPQHF; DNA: TGTGCCAGCAGCCTGACAGGGTCCCTTGGTCAGCCCCAGCATTTT
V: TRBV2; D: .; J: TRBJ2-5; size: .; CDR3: CASSDEGTQYF; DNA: TGTGCCAGCAGTGATGAGGGGACCCAGTACTTC
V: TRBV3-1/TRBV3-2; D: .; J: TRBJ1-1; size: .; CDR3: CASSQEWQSGAFF; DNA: TGTGCCAGCAGCCAAGAGTGGCAGAGCGGAGCTTTCTTT
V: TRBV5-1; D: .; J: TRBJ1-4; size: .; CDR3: CASSAGPTNEKLFF; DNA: TGCGCCAGCAGCGCGGGACCGACTAATGAAAAACTGTTTTTT
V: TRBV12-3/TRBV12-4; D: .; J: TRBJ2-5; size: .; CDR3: CASSFRDLETQYF; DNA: TGTGCCAGCAGTTTCCGGGACTTGGAGACCCAGTACTTC
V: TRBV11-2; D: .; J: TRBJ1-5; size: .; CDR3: CASSLGAGQPQHF; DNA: TGTGCCAGCAGCTTAGGCGCGGGTCAGCCCCAGCATTTT
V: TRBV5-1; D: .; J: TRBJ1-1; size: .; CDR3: CASSLMRGNTEAFF; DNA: TGCGCCAGCAGCTTGATGCGAGGGAACACTGAAGCTTTCTTT
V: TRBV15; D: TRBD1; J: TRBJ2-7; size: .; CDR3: CATSRALDLGQGLGEQYF; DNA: TGTGCCACCAGCAGAGCTCTAGACCTGGGACAGGGGCTAGGCGAGCAGTACTTC
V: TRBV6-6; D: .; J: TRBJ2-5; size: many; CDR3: CASSRQETQYF; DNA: TGTGCCAGCAGCCGCCAAGAGACCCAGTACTTC
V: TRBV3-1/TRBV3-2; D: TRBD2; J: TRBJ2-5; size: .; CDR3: CASSQVPSGLITETQYF; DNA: TGTGCCAGCAGCCAAGTCCCTAGCGGACTCATCACGGAGACCCAGTACTTC
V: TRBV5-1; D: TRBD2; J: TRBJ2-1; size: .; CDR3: CASSSSGGRYNEQFF; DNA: TGCGCCAGCAGTTCCAGCGGGGGGCGGTACAATGAGCAGTTCTTC
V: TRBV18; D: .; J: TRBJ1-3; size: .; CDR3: CASSPLDAYSGNTIYF; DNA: TGTGCCAGCTCACCCCTGGACGCCTACTCTGGAAACACCATATATTTT
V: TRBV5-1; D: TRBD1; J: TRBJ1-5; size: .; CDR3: CASSLDDRVNQPQHF; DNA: TGCGCCAGCAGCTTGGATGACAGGGTCAATCAGCCCCAGCATTTT
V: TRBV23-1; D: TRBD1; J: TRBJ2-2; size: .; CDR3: CASSLDRDRVRAGELFF; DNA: TGCGCCAGCAGTCTCGACCGGGACAGGGTGAGGGCCGGGGAGCTGTTTTTT
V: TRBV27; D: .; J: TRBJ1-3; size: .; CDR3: CASSLKQHSGNTIYF; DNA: TGTGCCAGCAGTTTGAAACAGCACTCTGGAAACACCATATATTTT
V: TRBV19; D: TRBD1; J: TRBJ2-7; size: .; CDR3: CASSIQGASQQYF; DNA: TGTGCCAGTAGTATTCAGGGGGCCAGTCAGCAGTACTTC
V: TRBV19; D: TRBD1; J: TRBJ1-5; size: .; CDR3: CASHTGGTGVFQPQHF; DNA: TGTGCCAGTCATACAGGGGGGACAGGGGTGTTTCAGCCCCAGCATTTT
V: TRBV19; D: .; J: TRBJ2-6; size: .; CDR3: CASSPEPGPLNRANVLTF; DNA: TGTGCCAGTAGCCCCGAACCGGGACCGCTGAATAGGGCCAACGTCCTGACTTTC
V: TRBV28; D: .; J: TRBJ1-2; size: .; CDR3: CASSLRDYGYTF; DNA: TGTGCCAGCAGTTTGAGGGACTATGGCTACACCTTC
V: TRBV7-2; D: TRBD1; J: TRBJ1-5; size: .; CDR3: CASSAQGREPQHF; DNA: TGTGCCAGCAGCGCACAGGGGCGCGAGCCCCAGCATTTT
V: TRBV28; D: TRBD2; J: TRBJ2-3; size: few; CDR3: CASSQPGRRGDTQYF; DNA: TGTGCCAGCAGCCAACCGGGTAGGCGGGGGGATACGCAGTATTTT
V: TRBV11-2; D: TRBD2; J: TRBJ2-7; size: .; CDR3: CASSLISGGYEQYF; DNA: TGTGCCAGCAGCTTAATTAGCGGGGGCTACGAGCAGTACTTC
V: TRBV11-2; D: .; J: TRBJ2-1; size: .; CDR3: CASSPLRGNSYNEQFF; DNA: TGTGCCAGCAGCCCTCTGAGAGGGAATAGCTACAATGAGCAGTTCTTC
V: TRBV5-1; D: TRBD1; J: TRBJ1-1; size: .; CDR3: CASSPGTGYTEAFF; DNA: TGCGCCAGCAGCCCCGGGACAGGGTACACTGAAGCTTTCTTT
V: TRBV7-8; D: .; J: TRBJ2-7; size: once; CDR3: CASSLGTRRALGDDEQYF; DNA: TGTGCCAGCAGCTTAGGGACCCGCCGGGCCTTGGGGGACGACGAGCAGTACTTC
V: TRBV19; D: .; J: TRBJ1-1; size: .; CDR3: CASSIGGAWTAFF; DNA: TGTGCCAGTAGTATAGGAGGAGCCTGGACGGCTTTCTTT
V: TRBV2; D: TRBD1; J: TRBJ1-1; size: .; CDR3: CASRGDSLNTEAFF; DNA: TGTGCCAGCAGGGGGGACAGTTTGAACACTGAAGCTTTCTTT
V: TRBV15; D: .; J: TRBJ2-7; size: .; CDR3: CATSSRGGPGTAEQYF; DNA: TGTGCCACCAGCTCTAGAGGAGGGCCCGGGACAGCCGAGCAGTACTTC
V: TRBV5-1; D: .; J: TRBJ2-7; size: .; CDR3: CASSVSQPYEQYF; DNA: TGCGCCAGCAGCGTGTCACAGCCGTACGAGCAGTACTTC
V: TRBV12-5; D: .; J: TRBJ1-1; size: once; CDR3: CASGLGPQNTEAFF; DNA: TGTGCTAGTGGTCTGGGACCGCAGAACACTGAAGCTTTCTTT
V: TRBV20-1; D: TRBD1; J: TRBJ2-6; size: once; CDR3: CSARTGSVLTF; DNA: TGCAGTGCTCGGACAGGGTCCGTCCTGACTTTC
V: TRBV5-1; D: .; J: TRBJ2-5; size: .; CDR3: CASSLGTRQETQYF; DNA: TGCGCCAGCAGCTTGGGGACTCGGCAAGAGACCCAGTACTTC
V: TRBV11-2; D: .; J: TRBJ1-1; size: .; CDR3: CASSFPLVGNTEAFF; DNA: TGTGCCAGCAGCTTTCCCTTGGTAGGGAACACTGAAGCTTTCTTT
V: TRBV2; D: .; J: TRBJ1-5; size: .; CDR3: CASSMTNQPQHF; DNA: TGTGCCAGCAGTATGACCAATCAGCCCCAGCATTTT